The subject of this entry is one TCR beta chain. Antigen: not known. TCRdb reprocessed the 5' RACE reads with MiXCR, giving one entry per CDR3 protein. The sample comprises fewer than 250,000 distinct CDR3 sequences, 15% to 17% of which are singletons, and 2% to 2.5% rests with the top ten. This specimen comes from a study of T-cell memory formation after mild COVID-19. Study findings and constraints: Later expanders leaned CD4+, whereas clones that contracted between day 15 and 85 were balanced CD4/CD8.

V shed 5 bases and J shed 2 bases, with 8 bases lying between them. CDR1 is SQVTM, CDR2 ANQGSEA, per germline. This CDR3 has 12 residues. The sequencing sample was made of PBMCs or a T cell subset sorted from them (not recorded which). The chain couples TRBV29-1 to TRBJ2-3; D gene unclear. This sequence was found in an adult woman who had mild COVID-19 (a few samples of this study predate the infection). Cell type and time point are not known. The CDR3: CSVFRATDTQYF. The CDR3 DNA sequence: TGCAGCGTTTTCCGGGCCACAGATACGCAGTATTTT.